This passage covers 10 T cell receptor beta chains from one sample sequenced in a study of T cell responses to AZD1222 COVID-19 vaccine. Only in-frame clones appear in the TCRdb table, and some are missing; sequencing was by immunoSEQ multiplex PCR. The repertoire holds around 65,000 clones, 76% seen once, with roughly 13% in the top ten. The specimen comprised peripheral blood, sampled on day 0 of AZD1222 vaccination. The receptors stem from an adult in good health.

This clone has just a few counts. The V call is TRBV6-6, the J call TRBJ1-1; no clear D. This CDR3 comprises 13 residues. V was pared by 4 bases and J by 1 base, with 7 bases between. From germline, CDR1 is MNHNY and CDR2 SVGAGI (reference sequence). CDR3 sequence: CASSSGRNTEAFF. The DNA of the CDR3 is TGTGCCAGCAGTTCCGGACGGAACACTGAAGCTTTCTTT.

This chain uses TRBV4-3 with TRBJ2-7; D not resolved. The CDR3 has 15 residues. Germline V gene lookup returns CDR1 LGHNA and CDR2 YSLEER. The V gene lost 0 bases and the J gene lost 1 base, with 10 bases spanning the gap. The CDR3: CASSQETLGSYEQYF. CDR3 in DNA: TGCGCCAGCAGCCAAGAAACCTTGGGTTCCTACGAGCAGTACTTC.

This chain connects TRBV12-3 or TRBV12-4 to TRBJ1-1; D might be TRBD1 (5 bases). The CDR3 consists of 13 residues. The V end lost 1 base, the J end lost 4 bases, and 7 bases lay between the germline ends. CDR3 nucleotides: TGTGCCAGCAGTTTAGAGGGGCTCACTGAAGCTTTCTTT. Protein: CASSLEGLTEAFF.

The rearrangement uses TRBV24-1 and TRBJ1-1, with a weak D call TRBD1 (5 bases). The CDR3 length is 15 residues. From germline, CDR1 is KGHDR and CDR2 SFDVKD. The V end was cut by 2 bases, the J end by 4 bases, with 13 bases between. The CDR3 sequence: CATSDSPGRTTEAFF. The DNA of the CDR3 is TGTGCCACCAGTGATTCCCCAGGGAGGACCACTGAAGCTTTCTTT.

This clone was counted a few times. The rearrangement uses TRBV6-2 or TRBV6-3 and TRBJ2-7; possibly TRBD2 for D (6 bases). CDR3 length: 11 residues. V gave up 5 bases and J gave up 11 bases, with 13 bases separating them. The V gene's germline CDR1 is MNHEY and CDR2 SVGEGT. CDR3 sequence reads: CASSRDFFEYF. The CDR3 DNA is TGTGCCAGCAGTCGGGACTTTTTTGAGTACTTC.

The chain couples TRBV7-3 to TRBJ1-1; D remains unclear. The CDR3 sequence is 14 residues long. V was clipped by 8 bases and J by 4 bases, with 17 bases between them. From germline, CDR1 is SGHTA and CDR2 FQGTGA. DNA of the CDR3: TGTGCCAGCCAACTAGGGTCGGGGAGCACTGAAGCTTTCTTT. Its translation is CASQLGSGSTEAFF. Full variable domain (outside the CDR3, taken from reference TRBV7-3 and TRBJ1-1): GAGVSQTPSNKVTEKGKYVELRCDPISGHTALYWYRQSLGQGPEFLIYFQGTGAADDSGLPNDRFFAVRPEGSVSTLKIQRTERGDSAVYLCASQLGSGSTEAFFGQGTRLTVV.

The chain recombines TRBV28 with TRBJ2-7; D possibly corresponds to TRBD1 (6 bases). Germline V lookup: CDR1 MDHEN, CDR2 SYDVKM. The CDR3 contains 14 residues. The V and J ends lost 6 bases and 0 bases respectively, with 12 bases between them. CDR3 amino acids: CASRTGQSSYEQYF. The CDR3 DNA sequence: TGTGCCAGCAGGACCGGACAGAGCTCCTACGAGCAGTACTTC.

V is TRBV12-3 or TRBV12-4 and J is TRBJ1-5, with D unresolved. CDR3 length: 13 amino acids. Trimming took off 0 bases at V and 7 bases at J, with 7 bases between the two ends. The CDR3 protein is CASSLAVGQPQHF. The CDR3 region has the DNA TGTGCCAGCAGTTTAGCGGTCGGGCAGCCCCAGCATTTT.

V usage is TRBV2 and J usage is TRBJ2-5; unclear D gene. V was cut by 7 bases and J by 2 bases, with 11 bases left in between. The CDR3 totals 13 residues. Germline V lookup: CDR1 SNHLY, CDR2 FYNNEI. This CDR3 reads CASKWGTQETQYF. The CDR3 region has the DNA TGTGCCAGCAAGTGGGGTACACAAGAGACCCAGTACTTC.

The chain employs TRBV28 and TRBJ2-5, with D perhaps being TRBD1 or TRBD2 (5 bases each). Germline lookup yields CDR1 MDHEN and CDR2 SYDVKM. The CDR3 totals 15 residues. Trimming took 5 bases from V and 1 from J, leaving 14 bases between them. In nucleotides, the CDR3 is TGTGCCAGCAGTCCCCCTTGGGGGTTCCAAGAGACCCAGTACTTC. It yields the protein CASSPPWGFQETQYF. The full variable domain, with the rest looked up from reference TRBV28 and TRBJ2-5, is DVKVTQSSRYLVKRTGEKVFLECVQDMDHENMFWYRQDPGLGLRLIYFSYDVKMKEKGDIPEGYSVSREKKERFSLILESASTNQTSMYLCASSPPWGFQETQYFGPGTRLLVL.